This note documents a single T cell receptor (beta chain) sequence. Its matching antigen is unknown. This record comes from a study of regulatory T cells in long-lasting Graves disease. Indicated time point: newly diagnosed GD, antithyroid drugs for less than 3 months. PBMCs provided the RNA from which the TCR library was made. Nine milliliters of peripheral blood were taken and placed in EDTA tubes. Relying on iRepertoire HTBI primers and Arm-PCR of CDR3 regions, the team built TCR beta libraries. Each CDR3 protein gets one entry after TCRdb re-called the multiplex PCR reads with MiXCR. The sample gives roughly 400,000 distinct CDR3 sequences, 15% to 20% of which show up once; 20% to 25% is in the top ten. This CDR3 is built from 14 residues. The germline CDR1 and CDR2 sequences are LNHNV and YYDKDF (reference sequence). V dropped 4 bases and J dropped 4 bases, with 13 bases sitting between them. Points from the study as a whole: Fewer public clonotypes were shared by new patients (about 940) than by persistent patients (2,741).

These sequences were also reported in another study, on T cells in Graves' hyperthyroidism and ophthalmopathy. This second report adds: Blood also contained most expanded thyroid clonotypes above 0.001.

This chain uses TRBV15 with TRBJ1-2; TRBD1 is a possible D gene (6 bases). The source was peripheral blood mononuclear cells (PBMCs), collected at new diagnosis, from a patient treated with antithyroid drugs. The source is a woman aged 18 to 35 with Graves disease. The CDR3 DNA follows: TGTGCCACCAGCAATAGGGGGTCGAGCTATGGCTACACCTTC. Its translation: CATSNRGSSYGYTF.